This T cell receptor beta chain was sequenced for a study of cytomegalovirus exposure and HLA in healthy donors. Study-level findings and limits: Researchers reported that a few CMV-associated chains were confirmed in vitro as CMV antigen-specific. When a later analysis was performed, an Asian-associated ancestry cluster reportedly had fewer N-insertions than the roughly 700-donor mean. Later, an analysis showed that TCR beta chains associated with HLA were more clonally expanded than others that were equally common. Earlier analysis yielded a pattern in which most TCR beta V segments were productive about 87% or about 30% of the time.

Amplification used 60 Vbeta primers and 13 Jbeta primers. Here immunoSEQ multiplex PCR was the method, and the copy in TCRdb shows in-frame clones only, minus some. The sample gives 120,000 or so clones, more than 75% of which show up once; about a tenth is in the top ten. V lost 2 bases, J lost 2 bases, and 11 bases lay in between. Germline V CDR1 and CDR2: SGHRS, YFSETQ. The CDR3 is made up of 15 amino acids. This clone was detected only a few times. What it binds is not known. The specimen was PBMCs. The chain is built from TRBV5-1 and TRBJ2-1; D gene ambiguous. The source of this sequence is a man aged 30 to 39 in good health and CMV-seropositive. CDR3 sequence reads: CASSLDSRAYNEQFF. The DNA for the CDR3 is TGCGCCAGCAGCTTAGACTCACGGGCCTACAATGAGCAGTTCTTC.